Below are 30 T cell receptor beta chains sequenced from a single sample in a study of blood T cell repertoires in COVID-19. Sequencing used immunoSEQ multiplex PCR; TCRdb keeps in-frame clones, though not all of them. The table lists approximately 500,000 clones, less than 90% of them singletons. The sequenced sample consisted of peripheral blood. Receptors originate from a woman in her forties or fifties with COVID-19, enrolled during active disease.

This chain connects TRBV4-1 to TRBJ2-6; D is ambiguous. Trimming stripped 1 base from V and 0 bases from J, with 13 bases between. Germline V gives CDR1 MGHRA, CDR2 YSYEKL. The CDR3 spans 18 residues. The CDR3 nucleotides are TGCGCCAGCAGCCAAGTTAACAGAGCCCCCTCTGGGGCCAACGTCCTGACTTTC. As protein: CASSQVNRAPSGANVLTF.

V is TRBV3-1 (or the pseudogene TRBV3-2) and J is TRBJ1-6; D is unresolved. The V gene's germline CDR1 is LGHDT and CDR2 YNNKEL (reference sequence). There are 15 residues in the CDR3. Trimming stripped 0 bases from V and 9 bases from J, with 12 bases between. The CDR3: CASSQDTRSSSPLHF. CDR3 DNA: TGTGCCAGCAGCCAAGATACAAGGAGTAGTTCACCCCTCCACTTT.

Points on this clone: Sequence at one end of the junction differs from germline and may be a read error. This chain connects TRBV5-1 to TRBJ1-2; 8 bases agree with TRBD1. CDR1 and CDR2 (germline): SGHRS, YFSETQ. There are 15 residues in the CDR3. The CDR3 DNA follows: TGCGCCAGCAGCCTAGGACAGGGCGGTAACCATGGCTACACCTTC. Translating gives CASSLGQGGNHGYTF.

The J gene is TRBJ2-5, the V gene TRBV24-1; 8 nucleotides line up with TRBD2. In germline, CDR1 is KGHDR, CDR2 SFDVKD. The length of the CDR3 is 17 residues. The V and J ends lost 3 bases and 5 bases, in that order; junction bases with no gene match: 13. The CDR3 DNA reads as TGTGCCACCAGTGATATACGGGGGGGCGGGGCCGCGGAGACCCAGTACTTC. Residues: CATSDIRGGGAAETQYF.

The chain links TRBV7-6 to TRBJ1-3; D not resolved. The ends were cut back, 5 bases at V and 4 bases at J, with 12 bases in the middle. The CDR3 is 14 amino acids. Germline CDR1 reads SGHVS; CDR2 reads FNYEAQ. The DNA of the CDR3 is TGTGCCAGCAGCCCCGTCCCCGGGGGAAACACCATATATTTT. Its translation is CASSPVPGGNTIYF.

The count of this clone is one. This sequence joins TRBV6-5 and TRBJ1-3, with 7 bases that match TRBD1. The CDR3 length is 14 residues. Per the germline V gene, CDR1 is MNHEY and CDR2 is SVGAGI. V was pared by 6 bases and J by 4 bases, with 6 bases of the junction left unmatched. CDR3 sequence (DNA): TGTGCCAGCAGAGGGGGCGACCTGGGAAACACCATATATTTT. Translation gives CASRGGDLGNTIYF.

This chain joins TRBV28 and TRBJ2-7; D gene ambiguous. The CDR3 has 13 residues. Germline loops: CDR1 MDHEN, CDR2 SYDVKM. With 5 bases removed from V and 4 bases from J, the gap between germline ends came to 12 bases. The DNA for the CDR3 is TGTGCCAGCAGTACTCCTAGTATTTACGAGCAGTACTTC. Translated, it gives CASSTPSIYEQYF.

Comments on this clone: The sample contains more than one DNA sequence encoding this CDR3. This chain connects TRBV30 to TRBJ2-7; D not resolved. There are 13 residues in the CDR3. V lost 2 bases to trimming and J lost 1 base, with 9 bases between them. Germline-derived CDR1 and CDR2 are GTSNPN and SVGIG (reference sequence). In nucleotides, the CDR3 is TGTGCCTGGAGTTTAGATCGATCCTACGAGCAGTACTTC. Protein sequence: CAWSLDRSYEQYF.

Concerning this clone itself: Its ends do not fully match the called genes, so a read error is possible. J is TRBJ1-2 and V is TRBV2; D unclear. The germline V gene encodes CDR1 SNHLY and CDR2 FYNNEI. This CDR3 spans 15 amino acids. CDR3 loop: CASREGPGSLYGYTF. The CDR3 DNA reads TGTGCCAGCAGGGAAGGACCGGGGTCTTTATATGGCTACACCTTC. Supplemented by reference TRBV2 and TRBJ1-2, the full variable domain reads EPEVTQTPSHQVTQMGQEVILRCVPISNHLYFYWYRQILGQKVEFLVSFYNNEISEKSEIFDDQFSVERPDGSNFTLKIRSTKLEDSAMYFCASREGPGSLYGYTFGSGTRLTVV.

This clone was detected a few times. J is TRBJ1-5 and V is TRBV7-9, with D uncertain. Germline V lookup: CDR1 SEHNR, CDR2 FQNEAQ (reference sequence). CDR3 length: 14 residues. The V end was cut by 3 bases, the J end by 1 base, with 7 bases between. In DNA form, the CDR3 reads TGTGCCAGCAGCTTGTCGGTGAGCAATCAGCCCCAGCATTTT. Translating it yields CASSLSVSNQPQHF.

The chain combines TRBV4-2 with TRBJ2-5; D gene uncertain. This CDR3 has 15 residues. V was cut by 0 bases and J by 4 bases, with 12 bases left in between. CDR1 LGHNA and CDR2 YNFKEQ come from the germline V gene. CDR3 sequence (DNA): TGTGCCAGCAGCCAAGATCGAGGTCTGGGAGAGACCCAGTACTTC. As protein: CASSQDRGLGETQYF.

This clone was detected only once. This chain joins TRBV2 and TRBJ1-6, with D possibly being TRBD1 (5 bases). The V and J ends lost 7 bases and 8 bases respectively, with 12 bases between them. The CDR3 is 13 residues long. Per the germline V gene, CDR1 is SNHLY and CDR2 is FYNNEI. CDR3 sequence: CASIQGLDSPLHF. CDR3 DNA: TGTGCCAGCATCCAGGGCTTGGATTCACCCCTCCACTTT.

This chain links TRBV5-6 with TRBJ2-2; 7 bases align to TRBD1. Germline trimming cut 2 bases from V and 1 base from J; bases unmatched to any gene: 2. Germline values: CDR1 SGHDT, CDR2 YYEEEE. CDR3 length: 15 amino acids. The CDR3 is CASSLGGLNTGELFF. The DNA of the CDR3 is TGTGCCAGCAGCTTAGGGGGCCTGAACACCGGGGAGCTGTTTTTT.

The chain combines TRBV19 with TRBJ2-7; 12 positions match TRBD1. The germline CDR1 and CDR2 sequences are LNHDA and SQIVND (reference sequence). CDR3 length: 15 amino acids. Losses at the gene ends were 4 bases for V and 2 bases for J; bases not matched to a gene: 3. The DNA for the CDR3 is TGTGCCAGTAGTACGGGACAGGGGGCTGCCTACGAGCAGTACTTC. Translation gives CASSTGQGAAYEQYF.

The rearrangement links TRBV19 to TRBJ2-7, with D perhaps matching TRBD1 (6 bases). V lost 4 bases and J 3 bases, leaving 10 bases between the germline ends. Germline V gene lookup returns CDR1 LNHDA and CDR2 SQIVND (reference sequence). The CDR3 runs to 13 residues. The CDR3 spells CASSRQVDYEQYF. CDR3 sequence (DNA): TGTGCCAGTAGTAGACAGGTTGACTACGAGCAGTACTTC.

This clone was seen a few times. The CDR3, as DNA: TGTGCCAGCAGCCCGGCTTCCGCCCCGGGCACTGAAGCTTTCTTT. This sequence encodes CASSPASAPGTEAFF. The chain combines TRBV7-9 with TRBJ1-1; D call uncertain. The CDR3 loop spans 15 amino acids. Trimming pared 5 bases from V and 4 bases from J, leaving 17 bases between. Germline values: CDR1 SEHNR, CDR2 FQNEAQ (reference sequence).

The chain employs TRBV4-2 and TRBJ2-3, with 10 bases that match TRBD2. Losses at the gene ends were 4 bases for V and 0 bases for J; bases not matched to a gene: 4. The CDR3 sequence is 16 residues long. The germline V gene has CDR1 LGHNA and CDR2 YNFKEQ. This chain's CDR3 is CASSPQAGGSTDTQYF. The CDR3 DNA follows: TGTGCCAGCAGCCCCCAAGCGGGGGGGAGCACAGATACGCAGTATTTT.

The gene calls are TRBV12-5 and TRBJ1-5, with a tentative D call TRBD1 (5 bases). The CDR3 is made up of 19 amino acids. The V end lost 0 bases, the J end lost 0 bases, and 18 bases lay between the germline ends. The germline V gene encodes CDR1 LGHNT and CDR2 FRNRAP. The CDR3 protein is CASGLVHRTHEYSNQPQHF. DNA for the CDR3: TGTGCTAGTGGTTTGGTACACAGGACCCATGAATATAGCAATCAGCCCCAGCATTTT.

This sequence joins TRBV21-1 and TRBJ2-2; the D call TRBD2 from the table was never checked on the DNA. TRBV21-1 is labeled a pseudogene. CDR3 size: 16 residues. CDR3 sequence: CASDSLAGPNTGELFF. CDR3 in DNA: TGTGCCAGCGATAGCTTAGCGGGGCCGAACACCGGGGAGCTGTTTTTT.

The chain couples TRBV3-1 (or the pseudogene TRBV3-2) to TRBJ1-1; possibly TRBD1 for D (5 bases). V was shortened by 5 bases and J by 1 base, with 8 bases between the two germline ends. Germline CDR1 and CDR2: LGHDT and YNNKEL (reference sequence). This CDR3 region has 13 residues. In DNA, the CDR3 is TGTGCCAGCAGCTTACAGGAGAACACTGAAGCTTTCTTT. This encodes CASSLQENTEAFF.

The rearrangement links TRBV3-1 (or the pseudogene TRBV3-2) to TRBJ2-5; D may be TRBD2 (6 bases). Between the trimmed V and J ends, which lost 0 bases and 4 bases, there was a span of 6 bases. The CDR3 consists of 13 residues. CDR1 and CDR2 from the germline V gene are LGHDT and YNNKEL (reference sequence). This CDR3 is CASSQEGGETQYF. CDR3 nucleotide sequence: TGTGCCAGCAGCCAAGAGGGGGGAGAGACCCAGTACTTC.

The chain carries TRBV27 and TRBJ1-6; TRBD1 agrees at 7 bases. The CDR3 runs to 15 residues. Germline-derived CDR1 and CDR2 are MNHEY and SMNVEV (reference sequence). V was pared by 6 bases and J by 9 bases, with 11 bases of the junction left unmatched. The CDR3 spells CASRLTGALFSPLHF. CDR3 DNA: TGTGCCAGCAGACTTACAGGGGCCCTTTTTTCACCCCTCCACTTT.

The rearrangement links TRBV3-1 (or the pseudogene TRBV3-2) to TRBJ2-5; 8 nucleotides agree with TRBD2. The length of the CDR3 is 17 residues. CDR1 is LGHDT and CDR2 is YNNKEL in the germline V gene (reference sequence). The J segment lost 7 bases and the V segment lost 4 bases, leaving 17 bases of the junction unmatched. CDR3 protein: CASSPLAGPTNKVTQYF. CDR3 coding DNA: TGTGCCAGCAGCCCTTTAGCGGGGCCAACGAACAAGGTGACCCAGTACTTC.

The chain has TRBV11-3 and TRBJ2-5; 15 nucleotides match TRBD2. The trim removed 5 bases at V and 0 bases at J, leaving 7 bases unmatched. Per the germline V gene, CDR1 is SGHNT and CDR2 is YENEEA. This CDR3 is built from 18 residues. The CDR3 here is CASSPGTSGGTYQETQYF. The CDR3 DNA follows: TGTGCCAGCAGCCCTGGGACTAGCGGGGGGACCTACCAAGAGACCCAGTACTTC.

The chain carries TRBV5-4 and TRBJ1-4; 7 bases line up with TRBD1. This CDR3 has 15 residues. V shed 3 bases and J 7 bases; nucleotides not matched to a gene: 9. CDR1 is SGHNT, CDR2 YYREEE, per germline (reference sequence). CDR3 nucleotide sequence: TGTGCCAGCAGCTCAGGGGTGGGGACAGCTGAAAAACTGTTTTTT. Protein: CASSSGVGTAEKLFF.

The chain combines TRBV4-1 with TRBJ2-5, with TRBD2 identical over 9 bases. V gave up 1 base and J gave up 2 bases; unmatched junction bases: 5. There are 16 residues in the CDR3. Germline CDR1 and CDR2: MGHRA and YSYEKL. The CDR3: CASSQGASGVQETQYF. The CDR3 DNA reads TGCGCCAGCAGCCAAGGGGCTAGCGGGGTGCAAGAGACCCAGTACTTC.

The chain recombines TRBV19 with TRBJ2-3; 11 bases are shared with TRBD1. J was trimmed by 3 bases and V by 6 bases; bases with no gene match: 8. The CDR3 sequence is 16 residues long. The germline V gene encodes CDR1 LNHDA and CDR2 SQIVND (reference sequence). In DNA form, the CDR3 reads TGTGCCAGTAGGGACGGACAGGGGGCTAAGACAGATACGCAGTATTTT. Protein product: CASRDGQGAKTDTQYF.

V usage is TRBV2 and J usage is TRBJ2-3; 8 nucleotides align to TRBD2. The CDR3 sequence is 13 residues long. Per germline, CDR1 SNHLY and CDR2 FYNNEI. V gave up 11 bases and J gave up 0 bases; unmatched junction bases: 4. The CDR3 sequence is CAGKRGSTDTQYF. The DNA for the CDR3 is TGTGCCGGAAAGCGGGGGAGCACAGATACGCAGTATTTT.

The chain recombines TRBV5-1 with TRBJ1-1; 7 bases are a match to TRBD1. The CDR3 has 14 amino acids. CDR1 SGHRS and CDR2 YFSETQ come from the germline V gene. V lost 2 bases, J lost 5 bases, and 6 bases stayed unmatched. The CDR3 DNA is TGCGCCAGCAGCTTACAGGGGCTTGAGACTGAAGCTTTCTTT. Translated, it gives CASSLQGLETEAFF.

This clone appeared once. CDR3 DNA sequence: TGTGCCATCAGTGAGTCGGGCCGTAAGGCTGATACGCAGTATTTT. Translated: CAISESGRKADTQYF. The V call is TRBV10-3, the J call TRBJ2-3; D not resolved. The CDR3 has 15 residues. The germline V and J ends were trimmed by 0 bases and 6 bases, with 13 bases remaining between them. Germline loops: CDR1 ENHRY, CDR2 SYGVKD.